This record covers a single T cell receptor (beta chain). At least ten counts were recorded for this clonotype. There is no known antigen for this receptor. Per-base quality was not reported, and no clone a single base away is much larger than it. The sample's treatment or condition, from its label and the paper: live attenuated yellow fever vaccine strain. At each blood-draw timepoint, two biological replicates of bulk PBMCs were collected. PBMCs were isolated from peripheral blood using a standard Ficoll-Paque protocol. RNA was extracted with TriZol from bulk PBMCs, CD4 and CD8 fractions, and dextramer-positive and dextramer-negative fractions. The source of the sample is a study of T cells after yellow fever vaccination (dated by TCRdb to the late 2010s). Notes on the research overall: The SMART-Seq v4 Ultra Low Input RNA kit was used to prepare libraries from fractions with low cell numbers. Bulk TCR alpha and beta repertoires were sequenced longitudinally to track T-cell clones before and after primary and booster YFV17D yellow fever vaccination. Blood was drawn at multiple timepoints before and after primary and secondary immunization, with bulk PBMC replicates and cell subsets isolated. Two healthy male donors made up the cohort, one aged 18 to 29 years and the other aged 30 to 40 years. What the authors observed across the whole study: Most clones expanded after primary vaccination were re-detected after the booster (almost 97% of CD4 and around 88% of CD8), suggesting broad memory maintenance. Computational filtering was required because FACS-sorted repertoires could contain abundant contaminating clonotypes from the bulk population. A small fraction of clonotypes showed up in both the CD4 and CD8 compartments, probably as a result of convergent recombination. The study included only a couple of donors, which limits how far the findings can be generalized. The secondary T-cell response was weaker than the primary response but faster, peaking on day 5 instead of day 15.

The V end loses 2 bases and the J end loses 4 bases, and a stretch of 12 bases separates them. Sequences SGHRS (CDR1) and YFSETQ (CDR2) are obtained from the germline V gene. Counted from cysteine to phenylalanine, this CDR3 has 15 amino acids. The sequence is cut down to CDR3 DNA, 45 bases in frame from base 1. TCR cDNA was made using 5'RACE template switching, a step that added a universal primer site and unique molecular identifiers. cDNA synthesis was primed from both the TCR alpha and TCR beta constant segments. Library amplification used two PCR steps, and the second PCR step added sample barcodes and sequencing adapters. Libraries were sequenced on Illumina HiSeq 2500 (2x100 bp) or NovaSeq (2x150 bp). The authors processed their data as follows. MIGEC handled demultiplexing of reads and collapsing into UMI consensus sequences, while MiXCR performed V(D)J alignment. Using edgeR on replicate PBMC samples, clonotypes were called vaccine-responding if FDR was below 0.01 and the log2 fold change was above 5 up to day 15. Each bulk clonotype received a CD4 or CD8 identity based on whether the sequenced CD4 or CD8 repertoire contained that clonotype at higher abundance. TCRdb reanalyzed the raw reads on its own, using fastp at Q25 for trimming and MiXCR for clone calling, and kept in-frame beta chains. Entries that share a CDR3 protein sequence are merged under the most common genes and DNA. These V and J calls rely on TCRdb rather than the paper's analysis. This sample holds a few hundred thousand distinct CDR3 sequences; 15% to 20% were observed only once. Of the sample, 13% to 15% falls within the top ten clones.

The source material was PBMCs, sampled 15 days after the yellow fever booster vaccination. Here the chain combines TRBV5-1 and TRBJ2-2; the D gene is perhaps TRBD1 or TRBD2, as each covers 5 bases. The origin of this receptor is a man aged 30 to 39 who received the YFV17D yellow fever vaccine. CDR3 region: CASSFQGAFTGELFF. The DNA sequence reads TGCGCCAGCAGCTTCCAGGGAGCCTTCACCGGGGAGCTGTTTTTT.